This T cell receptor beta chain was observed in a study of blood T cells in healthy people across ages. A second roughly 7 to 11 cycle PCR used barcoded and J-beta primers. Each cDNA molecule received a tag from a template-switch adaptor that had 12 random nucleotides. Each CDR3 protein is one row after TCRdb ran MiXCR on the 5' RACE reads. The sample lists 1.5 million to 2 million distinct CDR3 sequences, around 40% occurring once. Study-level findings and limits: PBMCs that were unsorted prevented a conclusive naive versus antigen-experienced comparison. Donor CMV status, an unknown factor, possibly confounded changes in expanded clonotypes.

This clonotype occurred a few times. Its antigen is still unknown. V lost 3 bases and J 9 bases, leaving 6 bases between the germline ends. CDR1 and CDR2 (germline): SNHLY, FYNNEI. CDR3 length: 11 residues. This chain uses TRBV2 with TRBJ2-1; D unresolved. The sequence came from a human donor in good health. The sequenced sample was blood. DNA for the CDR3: TGTGCCAGCAGTGACCCGCGTGAGCAGTTCTTC. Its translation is CASSDPREQFF.